Reported below is one TCR beta chain. The antigen is not known. The data were obtained in a study of siplizumab effects on memory and regulatory T cells. Study outcomes and limitations: An assignable phenotype, naive or memory, was missing from roughly 84-95% of proliferating CD4+ or CD8+ clones. Tregs proliferating in siplizumab cultures lacked confirmation of their suppressive function. The alloresponse seemed to draw substantially on naive T cells, which appeared more diverse than memory cells.

TCRdb's table, derived via immunoSEQ multiplex PCR, lists solely in-frame clones and lacks some. The sample contains some 99,000 clones, 90% to 95% of which appear only once. Trimming pared 3 bases from V and 2 bases from J, leaving 14 bases between. CDR1 and CDR2 from the germline V gene are SGHRS and YFSETQ. This CDR3 comprises 15 residues. The receptor was derived from a human donor in good health. The specimen was Tregs sorted from blood. The V call is TRBV5-1, the J call TRBJ2-5, with a tentative D call TRBD2 (6 bases). The CDR3 region has the DNA TGCGCCAGCAGCTCTACCGGGACTCCTCAAGAGACCCAGTACTTC. Translation gives CASSSTGTPQETQYF.